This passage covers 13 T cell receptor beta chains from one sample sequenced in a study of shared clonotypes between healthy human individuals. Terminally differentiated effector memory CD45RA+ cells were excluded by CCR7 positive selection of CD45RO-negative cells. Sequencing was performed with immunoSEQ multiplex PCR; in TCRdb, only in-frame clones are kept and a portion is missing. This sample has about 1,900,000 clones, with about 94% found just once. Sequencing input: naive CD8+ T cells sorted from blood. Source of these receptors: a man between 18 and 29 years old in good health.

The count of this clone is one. CDR3 protein: CASSLSLVGSTGELFF. The CDR3, as DNA: TGTGCCAGCAGCCTCAGTTTAGTAGGGAGCACCGGGGAGCTGTTTTTT. The rearrangement uses TRBV7-6 and TRBJ2-2; D possibly corresponds to TRBD2 (5 bases). Trimming removed 5 bases at V and 4 bases at J, with 17 bases between. The CDR3 runs 16 residues. The germline V gene encodes CDR1 SGHVS and CDR2 FNYEAQ.

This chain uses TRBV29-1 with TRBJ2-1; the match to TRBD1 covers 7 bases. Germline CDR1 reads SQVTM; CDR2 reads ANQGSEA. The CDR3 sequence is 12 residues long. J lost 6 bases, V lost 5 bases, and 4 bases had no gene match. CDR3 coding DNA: TGCAGCGTTTTGACAGGGCCCAATGAGCAGTTCTTC. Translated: CSVLTGPNEQFF.

CDR3 DNA: TGTGCCAGCAGCTTAGGCCTCCGGACTAGTTACAATGAGCAGTTCTTC. Its translation: CASSLGLRTSYNEQFF. The chain employs TRBV13 and TRBJ2-1, with TRBD2 matching over 7 bases. The ends lost 0 bases at V and 4 bases at J; junction bases unmatched: 6. CDR1 PRHDT and CDR2 FYEKMQ come from the germline V gene (reference sequence). CDR3 size: 16 residues. Drawing the rest from reference TRBV13 and TRBJ2-1, the complete variable domain is AAGVIQSPRHLIKEKRETATLKCYPIPRHDTVYWYQQGPGQDPQFLISFYEKMQSDKGSIPDRFSAQQFSDYHSELNMSSLELGDSALYFCASSLGLRTSYNEQFFGPGTRLTVL.

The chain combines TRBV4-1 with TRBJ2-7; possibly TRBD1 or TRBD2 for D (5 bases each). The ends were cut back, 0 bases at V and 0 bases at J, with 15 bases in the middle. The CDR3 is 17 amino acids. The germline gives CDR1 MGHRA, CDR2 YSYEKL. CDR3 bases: TGCGCCAGCAGCCAAGATTGGGGGAGCAGGAGCTCCTACGAGCAGTACTTC. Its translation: CASSQDWGSRSSYEQYF.

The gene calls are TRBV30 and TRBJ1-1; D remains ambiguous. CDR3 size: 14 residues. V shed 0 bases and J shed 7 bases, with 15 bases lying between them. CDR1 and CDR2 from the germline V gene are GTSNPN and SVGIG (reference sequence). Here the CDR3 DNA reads TGTGCCTGGAGTGTAGAGGAGCACAAGAATGAAGCTTTCTTT. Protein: CAWSVEEHKNEAFF.

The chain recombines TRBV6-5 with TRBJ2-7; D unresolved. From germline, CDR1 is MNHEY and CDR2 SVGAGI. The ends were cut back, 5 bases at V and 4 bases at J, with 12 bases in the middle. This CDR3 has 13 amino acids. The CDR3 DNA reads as TGTGCCAGCAGTCACGAAATTGGGTACGAGCAGTACTTC. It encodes CASSHEIGYEQYF.

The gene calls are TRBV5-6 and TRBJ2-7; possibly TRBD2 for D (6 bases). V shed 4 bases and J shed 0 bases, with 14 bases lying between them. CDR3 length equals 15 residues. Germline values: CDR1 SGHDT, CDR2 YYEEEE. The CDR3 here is CASSPGPGASYEQYF. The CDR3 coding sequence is TGTGCCAGCAGCCCTGGGCCGGGAGCCTCCTACGAGCAGTACTTC.

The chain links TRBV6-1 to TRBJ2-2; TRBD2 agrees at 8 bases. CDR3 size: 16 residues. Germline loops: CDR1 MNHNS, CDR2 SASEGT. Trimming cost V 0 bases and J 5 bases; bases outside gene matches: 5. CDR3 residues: CASSEARRGATGELFF. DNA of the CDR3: TGTGCCAGCAGTGAAGCAAGGCGGGGGGCAACCGGGGAGCTGTTTTTT.

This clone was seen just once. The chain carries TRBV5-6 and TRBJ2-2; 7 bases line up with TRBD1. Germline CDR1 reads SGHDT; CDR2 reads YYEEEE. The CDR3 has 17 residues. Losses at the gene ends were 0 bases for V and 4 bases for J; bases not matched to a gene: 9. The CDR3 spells CASSLGDSLSSTGELFF. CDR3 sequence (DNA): TGTGCCAGCAGCTTGGGGGACAGTCTTAGTTCCACCGGGGAGCTGTTTTTT.

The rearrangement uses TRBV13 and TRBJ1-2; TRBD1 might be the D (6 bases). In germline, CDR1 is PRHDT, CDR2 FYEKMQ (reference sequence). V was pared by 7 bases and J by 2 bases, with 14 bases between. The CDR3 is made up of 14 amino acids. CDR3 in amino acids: CASTTGTGNYGYTF. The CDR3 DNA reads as TGTGCCAGCACCACAGGGACGGGGAACTATGGCTACACCTTC.

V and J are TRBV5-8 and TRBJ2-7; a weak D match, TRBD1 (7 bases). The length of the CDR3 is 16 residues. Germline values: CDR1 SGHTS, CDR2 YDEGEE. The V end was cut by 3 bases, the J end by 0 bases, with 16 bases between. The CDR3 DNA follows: TGTGCCAGCAGCTGGGGGGCGGACAGGCCCTCCTACGAGCAGTACTTC. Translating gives CASSWGADRPSYEQYF.

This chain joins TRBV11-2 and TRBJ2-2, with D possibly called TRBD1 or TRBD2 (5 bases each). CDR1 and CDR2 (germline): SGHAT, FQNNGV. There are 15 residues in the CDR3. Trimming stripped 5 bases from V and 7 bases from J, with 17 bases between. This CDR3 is CASSPEGRRGGELFF. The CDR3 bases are TGTGCCAGCAGCCCAGAGGGACGTCGTGGCGGGGAGCTGTTTTTT.

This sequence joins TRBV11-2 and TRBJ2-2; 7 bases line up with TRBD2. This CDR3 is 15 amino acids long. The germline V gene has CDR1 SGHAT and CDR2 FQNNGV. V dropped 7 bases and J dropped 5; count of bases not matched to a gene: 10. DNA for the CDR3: TGTGCCAGCACCTCCCAAGCGGGAAATACCGGGGAGCTGTTTTTT. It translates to CASTSQAGNTGELFF.